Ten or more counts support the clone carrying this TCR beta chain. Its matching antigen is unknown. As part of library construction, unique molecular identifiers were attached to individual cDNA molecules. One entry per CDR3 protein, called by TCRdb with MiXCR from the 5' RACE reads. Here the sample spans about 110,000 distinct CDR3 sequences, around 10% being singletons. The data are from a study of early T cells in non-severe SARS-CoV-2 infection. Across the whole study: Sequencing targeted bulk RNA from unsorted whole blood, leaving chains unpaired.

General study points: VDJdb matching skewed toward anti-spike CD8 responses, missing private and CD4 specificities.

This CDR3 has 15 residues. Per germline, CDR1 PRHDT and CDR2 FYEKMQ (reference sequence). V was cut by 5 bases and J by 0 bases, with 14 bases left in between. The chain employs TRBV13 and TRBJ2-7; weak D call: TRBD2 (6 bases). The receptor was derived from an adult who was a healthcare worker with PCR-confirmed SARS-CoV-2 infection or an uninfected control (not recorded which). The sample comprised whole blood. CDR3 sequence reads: CASSATREYSYEQYF. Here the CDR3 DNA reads TGTGCCAGCAGCGCGACGCGGGAATACTCCTACGAGCAGTACTTC.